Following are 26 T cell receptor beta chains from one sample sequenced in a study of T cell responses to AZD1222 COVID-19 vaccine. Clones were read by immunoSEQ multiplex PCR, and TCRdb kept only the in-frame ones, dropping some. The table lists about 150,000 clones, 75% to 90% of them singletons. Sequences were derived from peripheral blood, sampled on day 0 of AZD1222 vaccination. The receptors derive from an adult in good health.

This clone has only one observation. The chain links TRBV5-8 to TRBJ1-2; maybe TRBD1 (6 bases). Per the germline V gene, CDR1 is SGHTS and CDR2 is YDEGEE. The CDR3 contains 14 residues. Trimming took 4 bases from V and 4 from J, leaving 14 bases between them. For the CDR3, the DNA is TGTGCCAGCAGCCGGGGGCAGGGAGGCTATGGCTACACCTTC. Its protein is CASSRGQGGYGYTF.

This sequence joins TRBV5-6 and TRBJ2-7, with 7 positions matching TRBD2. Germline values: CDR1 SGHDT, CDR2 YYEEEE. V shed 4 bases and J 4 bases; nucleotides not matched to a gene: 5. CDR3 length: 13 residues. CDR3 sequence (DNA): TGTGCCAGCAGCCCTGGACTAGTGTACGAGCAGTACTTC. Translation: CASSPGLVYEQYF.

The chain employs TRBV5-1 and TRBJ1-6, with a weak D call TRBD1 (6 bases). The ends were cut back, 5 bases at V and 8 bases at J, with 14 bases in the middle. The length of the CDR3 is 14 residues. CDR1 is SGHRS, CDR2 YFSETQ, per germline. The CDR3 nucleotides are TGCGCCAGCAGTGGGGGCCAGGACCATTCACCCCTCCACTTT. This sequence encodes CASSGGQDHSPLHF.

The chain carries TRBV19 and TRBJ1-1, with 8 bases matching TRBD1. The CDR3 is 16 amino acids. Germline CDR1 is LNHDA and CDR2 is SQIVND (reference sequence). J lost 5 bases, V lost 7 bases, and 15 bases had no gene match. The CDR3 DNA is TGTGCCAGTACCCCTCCGGGCAGGGGGCCTGGGACTGAAGCTTTCTTT. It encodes CASTPPGRGPGTEAFF.

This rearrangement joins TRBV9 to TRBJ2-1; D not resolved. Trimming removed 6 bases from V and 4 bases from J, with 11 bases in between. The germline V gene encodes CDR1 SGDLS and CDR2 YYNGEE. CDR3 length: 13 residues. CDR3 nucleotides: TGTGCCAGCACGATCGGGCCTTACAATGAGCAGTTCTTC. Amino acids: CASTIGPYNEQFF.

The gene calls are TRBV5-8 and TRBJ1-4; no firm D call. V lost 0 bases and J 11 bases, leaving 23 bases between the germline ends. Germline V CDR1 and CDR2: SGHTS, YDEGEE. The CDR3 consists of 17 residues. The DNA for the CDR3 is TGTGCCAGCAGCTTGGAGCTTCAGAGGGAATCAAAAATGAAACTGTTTTTT. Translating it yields CASSLELQRESKMKLFF.

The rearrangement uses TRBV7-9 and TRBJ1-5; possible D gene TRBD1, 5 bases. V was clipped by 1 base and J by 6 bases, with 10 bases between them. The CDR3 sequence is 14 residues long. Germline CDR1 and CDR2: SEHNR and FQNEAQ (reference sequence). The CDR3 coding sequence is TGTGCCAGCAGCTTAGGAGGGGACCGTCAGCCCCAGCATTTT. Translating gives CASSLGGDRQPQHF.

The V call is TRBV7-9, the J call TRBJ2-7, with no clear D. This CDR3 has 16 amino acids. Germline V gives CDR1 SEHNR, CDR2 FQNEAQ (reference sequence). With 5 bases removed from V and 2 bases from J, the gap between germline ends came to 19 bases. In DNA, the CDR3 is TGTGCCAGCAGCCCGGTGCAAGGGCCAAAGACCTACGAGCAGTACTTC. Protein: CASSPVQGPKTYEQYF.

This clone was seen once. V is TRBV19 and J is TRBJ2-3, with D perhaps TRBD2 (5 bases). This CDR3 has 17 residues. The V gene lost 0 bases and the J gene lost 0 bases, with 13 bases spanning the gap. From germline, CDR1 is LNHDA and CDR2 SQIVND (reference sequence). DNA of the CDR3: TGTGCCAGTAGTATAGAGGCTAGCCTACCAAGCACAGATACGCAGTATTTT. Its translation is CASSIEASLPSTDTQYF.

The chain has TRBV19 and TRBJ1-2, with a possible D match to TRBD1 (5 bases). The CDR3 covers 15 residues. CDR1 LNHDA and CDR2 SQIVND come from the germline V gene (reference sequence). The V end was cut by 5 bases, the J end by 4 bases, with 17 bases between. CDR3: CASSLDPRVLYGYTF. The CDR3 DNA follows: TGTGCCAGTAGTCTTGACCCCAGGGTTCTCTATGGCTACACCTTC.

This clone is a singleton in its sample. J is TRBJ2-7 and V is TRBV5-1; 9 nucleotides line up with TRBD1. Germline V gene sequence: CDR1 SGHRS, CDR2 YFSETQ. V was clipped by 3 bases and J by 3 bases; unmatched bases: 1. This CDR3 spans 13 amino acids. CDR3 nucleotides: TGCGCCAGCAGCTCGGGACAGGGCTACGAGCAGTACTTC. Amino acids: CASSSGQGYEQYF.

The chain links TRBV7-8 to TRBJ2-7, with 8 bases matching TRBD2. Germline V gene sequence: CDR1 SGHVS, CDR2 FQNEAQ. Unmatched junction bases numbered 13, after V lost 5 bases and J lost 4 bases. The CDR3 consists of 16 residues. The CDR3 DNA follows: TGTGCCAGCAGCCCCCGAGGAGCGGGAGAGGTTTACGAGCAGTACTTC. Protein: CASSPRGAGEVYEQYF.

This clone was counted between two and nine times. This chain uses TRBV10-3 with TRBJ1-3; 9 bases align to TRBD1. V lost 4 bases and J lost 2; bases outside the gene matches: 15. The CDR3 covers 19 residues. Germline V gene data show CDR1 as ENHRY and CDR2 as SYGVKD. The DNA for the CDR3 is TGTGCCATCAGTGCGTCCCGGGACAGGGCGCGCGGCCCTGGAAACACCATATATTTT. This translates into CAISASRDRARGPGNTIYF.

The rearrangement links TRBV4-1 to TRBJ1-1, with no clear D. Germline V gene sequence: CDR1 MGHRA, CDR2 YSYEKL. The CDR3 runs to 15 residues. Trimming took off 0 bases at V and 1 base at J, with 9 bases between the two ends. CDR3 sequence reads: CASSQETGENTEAFF. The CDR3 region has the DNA TGCGCCAGCAGCCAAGAAACCGGGGAGAACACTGAAGCTTTCTTT.

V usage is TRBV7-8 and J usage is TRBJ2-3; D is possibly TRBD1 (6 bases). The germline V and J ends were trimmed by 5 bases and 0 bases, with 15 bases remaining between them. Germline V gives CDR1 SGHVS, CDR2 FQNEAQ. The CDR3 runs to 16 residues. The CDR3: CASSPGVGASTDTQYF. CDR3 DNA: TGTGCCAGCAGCCCTGGGGTGGGGGCTAGCACAGATACGCAGTATTTT.

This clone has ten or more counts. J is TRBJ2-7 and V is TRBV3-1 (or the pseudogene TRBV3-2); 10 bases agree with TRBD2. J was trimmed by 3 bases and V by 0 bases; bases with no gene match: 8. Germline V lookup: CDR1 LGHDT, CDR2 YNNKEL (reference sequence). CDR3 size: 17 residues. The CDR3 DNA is TGTGCCAGCAGCCAAGATCCCGGGACTAGCGACCTCTACGAGCAGTACTTC. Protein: CASSQDPGTSDLYEQYF.

As DNA, the CDR3 is TGTGCCAGCAGCTTGGGGGTAGGACAGAGGGGCTCTGGTACGCAGTATTTT. Protein: CASSLGVGQRGSGTQYF. This chain links TRBV5-6 with TRBJ2-3, with D possibly matching TRBD1 (6 bases). This CDR3 has 17 residues. In germline, CDR1 is SGHDT, CDR2 YYEEEE. V was cut by 0 bases and J by 8 bases, with 22 bases left in between.

As DNA, the CDR3 is TGTGCCAGTAGTCCAACTCAGGGGTACGGCTACACCTTC. The encoded protein is CASSPTQGYGYTF. V gene TRBV19 combines with J gene TRBJ1-2; D may be TRBD1 (6 bases). The V end lost 5 bases, the J end lost 8 bases, and 15 bases lay between the germline ends. There are 13 residues in the CDR3. Germline values: CDR1 LNHDA, CDR2 SQIVND (reference sequence).

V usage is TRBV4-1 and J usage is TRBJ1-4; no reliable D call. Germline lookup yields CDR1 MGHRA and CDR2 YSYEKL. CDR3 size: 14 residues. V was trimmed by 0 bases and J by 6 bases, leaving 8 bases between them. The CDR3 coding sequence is TGCGCCAGCAGCCAAGATACGGTAGATGAAAAACTGTTTTTT. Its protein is CASSQDTVDEKLFF.

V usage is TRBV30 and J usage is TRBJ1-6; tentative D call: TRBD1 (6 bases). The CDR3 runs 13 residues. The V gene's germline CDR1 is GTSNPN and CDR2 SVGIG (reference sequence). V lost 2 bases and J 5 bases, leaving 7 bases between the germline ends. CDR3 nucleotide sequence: TGTGCCTGGAGTTCAGGGGATAATTCACCCCTCCACTTT. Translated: CAWSSGDNSPLHF.

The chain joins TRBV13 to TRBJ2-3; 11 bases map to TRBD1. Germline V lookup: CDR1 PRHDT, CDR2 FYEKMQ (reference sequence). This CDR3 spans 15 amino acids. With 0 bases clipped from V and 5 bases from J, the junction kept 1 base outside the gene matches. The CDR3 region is CASSLGDRGQDTQYF. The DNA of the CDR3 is TGTGCCAGCAGCTTAGGGGACAGGGGGCAAGATACGCAGTATTTT.

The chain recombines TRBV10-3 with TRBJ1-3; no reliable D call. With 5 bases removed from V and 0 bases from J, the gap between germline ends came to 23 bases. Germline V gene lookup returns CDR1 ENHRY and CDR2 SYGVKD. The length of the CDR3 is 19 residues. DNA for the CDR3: TGTGCCATCAGTCTTTTTGATGTCGACTACGCCTTCTCTGGAAACACCATATATTTT. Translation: CAISLFDVDYAFSGNTIYF.

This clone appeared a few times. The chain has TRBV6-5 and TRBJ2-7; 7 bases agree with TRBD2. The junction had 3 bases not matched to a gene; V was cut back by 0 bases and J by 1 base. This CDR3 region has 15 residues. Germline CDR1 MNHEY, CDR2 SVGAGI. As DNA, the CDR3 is TGTGCCAGCAGTTACTCCGTGCGGGAGTCCTACGAGCAGTACTTC. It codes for CASSYSVRESYEQYF.

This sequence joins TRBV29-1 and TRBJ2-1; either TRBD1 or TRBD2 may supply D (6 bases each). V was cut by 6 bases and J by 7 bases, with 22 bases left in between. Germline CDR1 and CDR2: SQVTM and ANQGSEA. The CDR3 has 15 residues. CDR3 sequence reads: CSVEEGTGIANEQFF. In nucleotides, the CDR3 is TGCAGCGTGGAGGAGGGAACAGGGATTGCAAATGAGCAGTTCTTC.

The CDR3 bases are TGTGCCAGCAGCACGGTCTCGGGGGATGAGCAGTTCTTC. Protein sequence: CASSTVSGDEQFF. The chain is built from TRBV6-5 and TRBJ2-1; possibly TRBD2 for D (6 bases). The V end lost 6 bases, the J end lost 8 bases, and 14 bases lay between the germline ends. Germline CDR1 is MNHEY and CDR2 is SVGAGI. The CDR3 loop spans 13 amino acids.

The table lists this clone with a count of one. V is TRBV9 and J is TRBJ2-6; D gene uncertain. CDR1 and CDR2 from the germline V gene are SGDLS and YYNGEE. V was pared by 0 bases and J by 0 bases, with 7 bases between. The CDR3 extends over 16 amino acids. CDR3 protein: CASSVVFPSGANVLTF. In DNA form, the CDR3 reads TGTGCCAGCAGCGTAGTCTTTCCCTCTGGGGCCAACGTCCTGACTTTC.